This T cell receptor beta chain was documented in a study of blood T cell repertoires in COVID-19. Libraries were prepared by immunoSEQ multiplex PCR; TCRdb keeps only in-frame clonotypes and omits some of them. The repertoire includes 250,000 to 300,000 clones, approximately 90% of them detected once, and roughly 1.1% sits in the top ten. V shed 6 bases, J shed 6 bases, and the junction held 6 bases outside the gene matches. The CDR3 contains 14 residues. In germline, CDR1 is MDHEN, CDR2 SYDVKM. V gene TRBV28 combines with J gene TRBJ1-5; 9 nucleotides align to TRBD1. This receptor was obtained from a woman aged 25 to 45 who had recovered from COVID-19. Source material: PBMCs or T cells enriched from blood (not recorded which). The CDR3 DNA sequence: TGTGCCAGCAGGACCGGGACAGGGCCTCAGCCCCAGCATTTT. Amino acid sequence: CASRTGTGPQPQHF.